This entry lists 8 T cell receptor beta chains sequenced from one sample in a study of blood T cell repertoires in COVID-19. The protocol was immunoSEQ multiplex PCR, while the TCRdb copy is restricted to in-frame clones and leaves out a portion. The sample lists 250,000 to 350,000 clones, about 85% seen once, with about 2% in the top ten. The specimen was peripheral blood. These receptor sequences come from a young man with active or convalescent COVID-19.

The rearrangement joins TRBV9 to TRBJ2-3, with TRBD1 matching over 7 bases. J gave up 1 base and V 0 bases, and 5 bases lay outside the gene matches. Germline CDR1 reads SGDLS; CDR2 reads YYNGEE. This CDR3 contains 16 residues. The CDR3 protein is CASSVGRDRRTDTQYF. CDR3 bases: TGTGCCAGCAGCGTAGGTCGGGACAGACGCACAGATACGCAGTATTTT.

This chain joins TRBV6-6 and TRBJ2-7; maybe TRBD2 (6 bases). V lost 7 bases and J 2 bases, leaving 9 bases between the germline ends. Germline lookup yields CDR1 MNHNY and CDR2 SVGAGI (reference sequence). This CDR3 region has 12 residues. The chain's CDR3 is CASTWGAYEQYF. The CDR3 DNA follows: TGTGCCAGCACGTGGGGGGCCTACGAGCAGTACTTC.

The chain has TRBV5-4 and TRBJ2-1; no definite D call. V was pared by 5 bases and J by 6 bases, with 12 bases between. Germline values: CDR1 SGHNT, CDR2 YYREEE (reference sequence). The CDR3 is 13 residues long. The CDR3 is CASSLPSPNEQFF. CDR3 bases: TGTGCCAGCAGTCTTCCTTCTCCCAATGAGCAGTTCTTC.

The chain employs TRBV11-2 and TRBJ1-5, with D perhaps TRBD1 (5 bases). The V gene's germline CDR1 is SGHAT and CDR2 FQNNGV. The CDR3 runs to 16 residues. The ends were cut back, 1 base at V and 2 bases at J, with 12 bases in the middle. CDR3 bases: TGTGCCAGCAGCTTAGCAGGAGGGGTTGGCAATCAGCCCCAGCATTTT. Protein: CASSLAGGVGNQPQHF.

Comments on this clone: This same CDR3 is encoded by further DNA sequences in the sample. This chain links TRBV19 with TRBJ2-7; D is uncertain. The ends were cut back, 1 base at V and 1 base at J, with 8 bases in the middle. This CDR3 region has 14 residues. CDR1 and CDR2 (germline): LNHDA, SQIVND (reference sequence). The CDR3 reads CASSIVAGSYEQYF. The CDR3 DNA reads as TGTGCCAGTAGTATAGTTGCCGGTTCCTACGAGCAGTACTTC. The full variable domain, rest sourced from reference TRBV19 and TRBJ2-7, is DGGITQSPKYLFRKEGQNVTLSCEQNLNHDAMYWYRQDPGQGLRLIYYSQIVNDFQKGDIAEGYSVSREKKESFPLTVTSAQKNPTAFYLCASSIVAGSYEQYFGPGTRLTVT.

The chain uses TRBV10-3 and TRBJ1-2, with 7 bases fitting TRBD1. The J segment lost 4 bases and the V segment lost 8 bases, leaving 1 base of the junction unmatched. This CDR3 comprises 11 residues. The germline V gene has CDR1 ENHRY and CDR2 SYGVKD. The CDR3 protein is CAIRDSYGYTF. The CDR3 coding sequence is TGTGCCATCCGGGACAGCTATGGCTACACCTTC.

The rearrangement joins TRBV27 to TRBJ2-7, with 9 bases that match TRBD2. The CDR3 spans 14 residues. With V trimmed by 3 bases and J by 2 bases, 2 bases remained unmatched. Germline CDR1 is MNHEY and CDR2 is SMNVEV (reference sequence). CDR3 region: CASSFLAGTYEQYF. Here the CDR3 DNA reads TGTGCCAGCAGTTTCCTAGCGGGGACCTACGAGCAGTACTTC.

This clone was counted only a few times. The chain combines TRBV27 with TRBJ1-5, with 9 bases lining up with TRBD1. The CDR3 covers 22 residues. The V gene end was trimmed by 0 bases and the J gene end by 5 bases; junction bases not matched to a gene: 23. Germline CDR1 reads MNHEY; CDR2 reads SMNVEV (reference sequence). The CDR3 nucleotides read TGTGCCAGCAGTTTATCAGGCCTTCATCTGAACCGCGTCCGGGACAGGGATCAGCCCCAGCATTTT. Its translation is CASSLSGLHLNRVRDRDQPQHF.